The clone carrying this T cell receptor (beta chain) was picked up a small number of times. Its target is unknown. The V gene's germline CDR1 is LGHDT and CDR2 YNNKEL (reference sequence). This CDR3 region has 14 residues. Trimming cost V 3 bases and J 4 bases; bases outside gene matches: 0. This sample was taken from a study of T cells in Graves' hyperthyroidism and ophthalmopathy. Overall study: Sampling of peripheral blood happened at initial diagnosis, prior to any treatment.

Study-level points and caveats: Most expanded thyroid clonotypes above 0.001 recurred in blood.

The authors took PBMCs from 9.5 to 10 ml fresh peripheral blood. Template material for amplifying TCR beta CDR3 regions consisted of RNA transcripts. The HTBI primer set served for first-round RT-PCR of the TCR CDR3. One entry per CDR3 protein results from TCRdb running MiXCR on the multiplex PCR reads. The data hold more than 300,000 distinct CDR3 sequences, with about 13% observed a single time. This receptor was identified in a woman between 18 and 29 years old with Graves' hyperthyroidism. The sequencing sample was made of blood. This chain uses TRBV3-1 with TRBJ2-6; 7 positions agree with TRBD1. The CDR3 loop reads CASSQGQGANVLTF. The CDR3, as DNA: TGTGCCAGCAGCCAGGGACAGGGGGCCAACGTCCTGACTTTC.